A selection of T cell receptor beta chains follows, all from one sample in a study of CDR3 diversity in severe acne. TCRdb re-called the PCR reads with MiXCR, one entry per CDR3 protein. The sample lists some 90,000 distinct CDR3 sequences, 45% to 55% occurring once. Sample: blood. Receptors originate from a male donor in good health, serving as a control. Each CDR3 is given with its conserved first and last residue. Each record gives: CDR3 protein, V gene, J gene, clone size. Size is stated for part of the rows, as once, few or many counts, or as a class when the clone is expanded.

CASSASGSWNEQFF	TRBV7-9	TRBJ2-1	medium-sized
CASSRSTVAGTEAFF	TRBV5-1	TRBJ1-1	many
CASSLGPKSGELFF	TRBV7-9	TRBJ2-2	.
CASSIGASPSANQHF	TRBV19	TRBJ1-5	.
CASRKPGQGIYEQYF	TRBV6-1	TRBJ2-7	many
CATSDLGGNTIYF	TRBV24-1	TRBJ1-3	few
CSARRATNEKLFF	TRBV20-1	TRBJ1-4	many
CASSRGIDQPQYF	TRBV3-1	TRBJ2-5	.
CASSLSQTRGGYTF	TRBV28	TRBJ1-2	many
CSARRVNTEAFF	TRBV20-1	TRBJ1-1	many
CASSEEVQTEAFF	TRBV2	TRBJ1-1	few
CASSFGTGTDTQYF	TRBV11-3	TRBJ2-3	many
CASSTRTGGDSPLHF	TRBV9	TRBJ1-6	.
CAWGQIRSSPLHF	TRBV30	TRBJ1-6	.
CATSGQGARGYTF	TRBV24-1	TRBJ1-2	.
CASSVDTPTDTQYF	TRBV9	TRBJ2-3	many
CSARTTSGDNEQFF	TRBV20-1	TRBJ2-1	.
CSARRGTGTGETQYF	TRBV20-1	TRBJ2-5	once
CASRNDRLNTGELFF	TRBV6-1	TRBJ2-2	many
CASSPGETGYTF	TRBV19	TRBJ1-2	.
CASYIGRANTEAFF	TRBV24-1	TRBJ1-1	few
CASSRDGGEKLFF	TRBV5-1	TRBJ1-4	few
CASSRDRTYNEQFF	TRBV6-5	TRBJ2-1	few
CSASGPGGEKLFF	TRBV20-1	TRBJ1-4	.
CASSHPGKRGEQYF	TRBV4-1	TRBJ2-7	few
CASSRGIDQPQHF	TRBV3-1	TRBJ1-5	many
CASRQRADNEQFF	TRBV6-5	TRBJ2-1	.
CASSDGQGAPGPYYEQYF	TRBV10-2	TRBJ2-7	.
CSARTSGTETQYF	TRBV20-1	TRBJ2-5	.
CSVDGLGQENSYNEQFF	TRBV29-1	TRBJ2-1	medium-sized
CSAGLADMYNEQFF	TRBV20-1	TRBJ2-1	few
CASSPRVSYEQYF	TRBV14	TRBJ2-7	medium-sized
CASSMPGDRGKGDTQYF	TRBV19	TRBJ2-3	.
CASSVALSTDTQYF	TRBV9	TRBJ2-3	.
CASSSASGRPYEQYF	TRBV7-9	TRBJ2-7	.
CASILTGITGELFF	TRBV2	TRBJ2-2	.
CASSLAGTDTQYF	TRBV5-1	TRBJ2-3	.
CSARRTAQETQYF	TRBV20-1	TRBJ2-5	few
CASSFGQHTEAFF	TRBV6-5	TRBJ1-1	.
CASSSGGQGLEYEQYF	TRBV5-6	TRBJ2-7	.
CATSDPIAQDWGKETQYF	TRBV24-1	TRBJ2-5	few
CASSLGDRGGSEQPQHF	TRBV5-8	TRBJ1-5	once
CASSLTGVETQYF	TRBV7-3	TRBJ2-5	few
CASSPFLAGEETQYF	TRBV5-1	TRBJ2-5	.
CSVGTRDSRISGYTF	TRBV29-1	TRBJ1-2	.
CASSPTSGGTDTQYF	TRBV6-4	TRBJ2-3	once
CASTQIGTSSYEQYF	TRBV11-1	TRBJ2-7	.
CASSLGTGLNTEAFF	TRBV14	TRBJ1-1	.
CAISERGEKLFF	TRBV10-3	TRBJ1-4	.
CASSLAPGFDAYEQYF	TRBV7-9	TRBJ2-7	.
CASRASGEETQYF	TRBV27	TRBJ2-5	many
CASSMTGGNYGYTF	TRBV25-1	TRBJ1-2	many